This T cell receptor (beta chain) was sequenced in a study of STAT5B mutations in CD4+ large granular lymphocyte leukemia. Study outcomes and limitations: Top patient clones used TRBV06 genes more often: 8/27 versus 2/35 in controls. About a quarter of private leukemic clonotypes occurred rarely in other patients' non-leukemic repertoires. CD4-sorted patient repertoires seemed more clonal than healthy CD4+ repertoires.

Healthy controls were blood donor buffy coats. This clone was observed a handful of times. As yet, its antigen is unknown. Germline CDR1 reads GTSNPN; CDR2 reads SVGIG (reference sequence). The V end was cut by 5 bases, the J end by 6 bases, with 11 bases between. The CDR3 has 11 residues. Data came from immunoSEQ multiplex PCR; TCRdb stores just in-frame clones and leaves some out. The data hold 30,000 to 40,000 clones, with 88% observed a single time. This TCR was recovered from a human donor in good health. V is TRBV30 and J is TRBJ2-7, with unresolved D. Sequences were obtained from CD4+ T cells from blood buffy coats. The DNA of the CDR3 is TGTGCCTGGTCCACACACACCGAGCAGTACTTC. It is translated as CAWSTHTEQYF.